The rows below give T cell receptor beta chains drawn from one sample of a study of cytomegalovirus exposure and HLA in healthy donors. Sequencing was performed with immunoSEQ multiplex PCR; in TCRdb, only in-frame clones are kept and a portion is missing. The sample lists fewer than 200,000 clones; 70% to 85% were seen once. The sample taken for sequencing was PBMCs. These receptors came from a middle-aged man in good health and CMV-seropositive. Each CDR3 is given with its conserved first and last residue. A D gene is named only where the DNA matches it firmly. Not all rows give a size; the values are once, few, many and, for expanded clones, a class.

abundance: .
v_gene: TRBV5-1
j_gene: TRBJ1-1
d_gene: TRBD1
CDR3aa: CASIERQGSKNTEAFF
CDR3nt: TGCGCCAGCATCGAACGACAGGGCTCCAAAAACACTGAAGCTTTCTTT

abundance: .
v_gene: TRBV30
j_gene: TRBJ2-3
d_gene: .
CDR3aa: CAWSDGTASTDTQYF
CDR3nt: TGTGCCTGGAGCGATGGGACTGCGAGCACAGATACGCAGTATTTT

abundance: .
v_gene: TRBV6-4
j_gene: TRBJ2-1
d_gene: TRBD1
CDR3aa: CVSSDRGSGSGNEQFF
CDR3nt: TGTGTCAGCAGTGACAGGGGTAGCGGCTCTGGCAATGAGCAGTTCTTC

abundance: .
v_gene: TRBV19
j_gene: TRBJ2-2
d_gene: TRBD2
CDR3aa: CASSLRPGGGRTGELFF
CDR3nt: TGTGCCAGTAGCCTACGGCCGGGAGGGGGTCGCACCGGGGAGCTGTTTTTT

abundance: .
v_gene: TRBV7-8
j_gene: TRBJ2-7
d_gene: .
CDR3aa: CASSLELGAREQYF
CDR3nt: TGTGCCAGCAGCTTAGAATTGGGGGCAAGGGAGCAGTACTTC

abundance: .
v_gene: TRBV5-1
j_gene: TRBJ1-4
d_gene: .
CDR3aa: CASSWEGGSTNEKLFF
CDR3nt: TGCGCCAGCAGCTGGGAGGGGGGATCAACTAATGAAAAACTGTTTTTT

abundance: few
v_gene: TRBV28
j_gene: TRBJ2-2
d_gene: .
CDR3aa: CASNSGTGELFF
CDR3nt: TGTGCCAGCAATAGCGGCACCGGGGAGCTGTTTTTT

abundance: .
v_gene: TRBV7-2
j_gene: TRBJ2-2
d_gene: TRBD2
CDR3aa: CASSLGLAGRGTGELFF
CDR3nt: TGTGCCAGCAGCTTAGGACTAGCGGGACGAGGGACCGGGGAGCTGTTTTTT

abundance: .
v_gene: TRBV27
j_gene: TRBJ1-6
d_gene: TRBD1
CDR3aa: CASSLDRDRGIGSPLHF
CDR3nt: TGTGCCAGCAGTTTAGACCGGGACAGGGGGATCGGATCACCCCTCCACTTT

abundance: .
v_gene: TRBV2
j_gene: TRBJ1-5
d_gene: .
CDR3aa: CASSDEGTGNQPQHF
CDR3nt: TGTGCCAGCAGTGACGAAGGGACTGGCAATCAGCCCCAGCATTTT

abundance: .
v_gene: TRBV15
j_gene: TRBJ1-5
d_gene: .
CDR3aa: CATSRDPTRNQPQHF
CDR3nt: TGTGCCACCAGCAGAGATCCCACGAGGAACCAGCCCCAGCATTTT

abundance: .
v_gene: TRBV6-1
j_gene: TRBJ1-6
d_gene: TRBD1
CDR3aa: CASGTGNSPLHF
CDR3nt: TGTGCCAGCGGGACAGGAAATTCACCCCTCCACTTT

abundance: few
v_gene: TRBV9
j_gene: TRBJ2-5
d_gene: TRBD2
CDR3aa: CASTPGLGQETQYF
CDR3nt: TGTGCCAGCACCCCTGGACTAGGCCAAGAGACCCAGTACTTC

abundance: .
v_gene: TRBV30
j_gene: TRBJ2-1
d_gene: TRBD2
CDR3aa: CAWNREGSYNEQFF
CDR3nt: TGTGCCTGGAACCGGGAGGGGTCCTACAATGAGCAGTTCTTC

abundance: few
v_gene: TRBV7-6
j_gene: TRBJ2-1
d_gene: .
CDR3aa: CASSFTQYNEQFF
CDR3nt: TGTGCCAGCAGCTTTACACAATACAATGAGCAGTTCTTC

abundance: .
v_gene: TRBV28
j_gene: TRBJ2-7
d_gene: TRBD1
CDR3aa: CASKQGASEQYF
CDR3nt: TGTGCCAGTAAACAGGGGGCAAGCGAGCAGTACTTC

abundance: .
v_gene: TRBV27
j_gene: TRBJ1-2
d_gene: TRBD1
CDR3aa: CASSLSSPGQRTGLGGYTF
CDR3nt: TGTGCCAGCAGTTTATCCTCCCCGGGACAGAGGACCGGCCTGGGTGGCTACACCTTC

abundance: once
v_gene: TRBV6-6
j_gene: TRBJ2-7
d_gene: TRBD2
CDR3aa: CASMERGRGEQYF
CDR3nt: TGTGCCAGCATGGAGCGGGGGAGGGGCGAGCAGTACTTC

abundance: .
v_gene: TRBV6-5
j_gene: TRBJ2-3
d_gene: .
CDR3aa: CASSSSWKYTDTQYF
CDR3nt: TGTGCCAGCAGTTCTAGCTGGAAATACACAGATACGCAGTATTTT

abundance: .
v_gene: TRBV28
j_gene: TRBJ1-4
d_gene: TRBD1
CDR3aa: CASSGQGTNEKLFF
CDR3nt: TGTGCCAGCAGCGGACAGGGCACTAATGAAAAACTGTTTTTT

abundance: .
v_gene: TRBV19
j_gene: TRBJ2-7
d_gene: .
CDR3aa: CASSIGISYEQYF
CDR3nt: TGTGCCAGTAGTATAGGCATCTCCTACGAGCAGTACTTC

abundance: once
v_gene: TRBV19
j_gene: TRBJ2-5
d_gene: .
CDR3aa: CASSPSSPGPQGTQYF
CDR3nt: TGTGCCAGTAGTCCTTCCTCACCGGGCCCACAGGGGACCCAGTACTTC

abundance: few
v_gene: TRBV5-1
j_gene: TRBJ2-2
d_gene: TRBD2
CDR3aa: CASSHNPTSGGAGELFF
CDR3nt: TGCGCCAGCAGCCACAACCCCACTAGCGGGGGGGCCGGGGAGCTGTTTTTT

abundance: .
v_gene: TRBV7-2
j_gene: TRBJ2-3
d_gene: TRBD2
CDR3aa: CASSYLAGGRTDTQYF
CDR3nt: TGTGCCAGCAGCTACCTAGCGGGAGGCCGCACAGATACGCAGTATTTT

abundance: .
v_gene: TRBV6-6
j_gene: TRBJ1-1
d_gene: TRBD1
CDR3aa: CASTPTGSNTEAFF
CDR3nt: TGTGCCAGCACTCCGACAGGGAGTAACACTGAAGCTTTCTTT

abundance: few
v_gene: TRBV7-9
j_gene: TRBJ2-5
d_gene: .
CDR3aa: CASSPKETQYF
CDR3nt: TGTGCCAGCAGCCCTAAAGAGACCCAGTACTTC

abundance: .
v_gene: TRBV25-1
j_gene: TRBJ2-1
d_gene: .
CDR3aa: CASSEAGVGDGGEQFF
CDR3nt: TGTGCCAGCAGTGAAGCAGGGGTCGGAGACGGTGGCGAGCAGTTCTTC